The T cell receptor (beta chain) described here comes from a study of T cells in women clearing cervical HPV infection. On the study more broadly: HLA type could not be excluded as a confounder.

TCRdb keeps only in-frame clones here, not all; method: immunoSEQ multiplex PCR. This table lists 25,000 to 30,000 clones. The source of this sequence is a woman aged 18 to 75 with a cervical HPV16 infection that either progressed to CIN3+ or cleared (not recorded which). Sequencing was done on a sample of blood buffy coat.

The part of the CDR3 DNA that was read is TGTGCCAGCAGCCCCGCGGGGTCCGGGGCCAACGTC. Protein product: CASSPAGSGANV. The entire CDR3 protein is CASSPAGSGANVLTF. The chain joins TRBV7-9 to TRBJ2-6; possible D gene TRBD2, 6 bases. The CDR3 goes on 3 residues after the read ends, and that part is filled in from the germline J gene. V was shortened by 5 bases and J by 4 bases, with 12 bases between the two germline ends. Per the germline V gene, CDR1 is SEHNR and CDR2 is FQNEAQ (reference sequence). This CDR3 has 15 amino acids. The whole variable domain, filled in from reference TRBV7-9 and TRBJ2-6, reads DTGVSQNPRHKITKRGQNVTFRCDPISEHNRLYWYRQTLGQGPEFLTYFQNEAQLEKSRLLSDRFSAERPKGSFSTLEIQRTEQGDSAMYLCASSPAGSGANVLTFGAGSRLTVL.